Included here is one T cell receptor (beta chain) sequence, with context. No antigen is known for it. PCR employed 60 Vbeta and 13 Jbeta primers. Assay used: immunoSEQ multiplex PCR; TCRdb lists only in-frame clones, some missing. The table records some 170,000 clones, over 60% of them present only once. This entry comes from a study of cytomegalovirus exposure and HLA in healthy donors. Study-level results: In terms of immune exposure information, only CMV serostatus was available. Later examination showed HLA-associated TCR beta chains had greater clonal expansion than equally common others. Earlier results showed most TCR beta V segments being productive about 87% or about 30% of the time.

The trim removed 4 bases at V and 5 bases at J, leaving 10 bases unmatched. The CDR3 sequence is 18 residues long. Germline V CDR1 and CDR2: MGHRA, YSYEKL. The origin of this receptor is a middle-aged man in good health and CMV-seropositive. The source material was PBMCs. This rearrangement joins TRBV4-1 to TRBJ2-2, with 13 bases lining up with TRBD2. The CDR3 DNA reads as TGCGCCAGCAGCCTCGGGACTAGCGGGACTCGGGCGACCGGGGAGCTGTTTTTT. This gives the protein CASSLGTSGTRATGELFF.